The 25 T cell receptor beta chains below come from one sample, sequenced in a study of blood T cell repertoires in COVID-19. Sequencing was performed with immunoSEQ multiplex PCR; in TCRdb, only in-frame clones are kept and a portion is missing. The repertoire has some 180,000 clones, roughly 86% of them found once; the top ten carry around 25%. What was sequenced was PBMCs or T cells enriched from blood (not recorded which). The receptors shown here come from a woman aged 40 to 50 in a cohort exposed to, infected with or recovered from COVID-19 (not recorded which).

The chain recombines TRBV28 with TRBJ1-6; 7 nucleotides agree with TRBD1. CDR1 is MDHEN, CDR2 SYDVKM, per germline. The CDR3 totals 15 residues. Trimming at V came to 7 bases and at J to 7 bases, leaving 10 bases not matched to a gene. For the CDR3, the DNA is TGTGCCAGCACTGAACCGGGACAGAGAAATTCACCCCTCCACTTT. Translation gives CASTEPGQRNSPLHF.

J is TRBJ2-7 and V is TRBV7-9; D gene unclear. The CDR3 has 12 residues. From germline, CDR1 is SEHNR and CDR2 FQNEAQ (reference sequence). The ends were cut back, 2 bases at V and 2 bases at J, with 4 bases in the middle. The CDR3 spells CASSLLPYEQYF. Here the CDR3 DNA reads TGTGCCAGCAGCTTACTTCCCTACGAGCAGTACTTC.

The J gene is TRBJ1-1, the V gene TRBV7-2; D call uncertain. There are 13 residues in the CDR3. The germline V and J ends were trimmed by 3 bases and 6 bases, with 11 bases remaining between them. Germline lookup yields CDR1 SGHTA and CDR2 FQGNSA. CDR3 nucleotide sequence: TGTGCCAGCAGCTTTAGTAGTTTACCTGAAGCTTTCTTT. Protein: CASSFSSLPEAFF. Full variable domain (rest looked up from reference TRBV7-2 and TRBJ1-1): GAGVSQSPSNKVTEKGKDVELRCDPISGHTALYWYRQSLGQGLEFLIYFQGNSAPDKSGLPSDRFSAERTGGSVSTLTIQRTQQEDSAVYLCASSFSSLPEAFFGQGTRLTVV.

This rearrangement joins TRBV13 to TRBJ1-1; D may be TRBD1 (6 bases). The length of the CDR3 is 13 residues. Per germline, CDR1 PRHDT and CDR2 FYEKMQ (reference sequence). V lost 3 bases and J lost 6, with 11 bases in between. This CDR3 reads CASSLSQGPEAFF. For the CDR3, the DNA is TGTGCCAGCAGCTTGTCTCAGGGGCCTGAAGCTTTCTTT.

The V call is TRBV14, the J call TRBJ1-2, with D hard to call. This CDR3 is 15 amino acids long. Germline lookup yields CDR1 SGHDN and CDR2 FVKESK. Trimming left V 8 bases short and J 3 bases short, with 19 bases between. The CDR3 region has the DNA TGTGCCAGCGCGACCCGAGACGTCACAGACTATGGCTACACCTTC. Translated, it gives CASATRDVTDYGYTF.

This chain uses TRBV11-2 with TRBJ1-4; 10 bases are a match to TRBD1. The germline V gene has CDR1 SGHAT and CDR2 FQNNGV. The length of the CDR3 is 17 residues. Trimming at V came to 6 bases and at J to 0 bases, leaving 7 bases not matched to a gene. The CDR3 coding sequence is TGTGCCAGCAGTCCCACGACAGGGGGCTCAACTAATGAAAAACTGTTTTTT. It specifies CASSPTTGGSTNEKLFF.

The chain couples TRBV9 to TRBJ1-1; possibly TRBD1 for D (5 bases). V was cut by 0 bases and J by 0 bases, with 9 bases left in between. The germline V gene encodes CDR1 SGDLS and CDR2 YYNGEE. This CDR3 region has 15 residues. CDR3 in amino acids: CASSVGQGLNTEAFF. The CDR3 DNA follows: TGTGCCAGCAGCGTAGGTCAGGGATTGAACACTGAAGCTTTCTTT. Based on the CDR3 plus reference TRBV9 and TRBJ1-1, the full variable domain is DSGVTQTPKHLITATGQRVTLRCSPRSGDLSVYWYQQSLDQGLQFLIQYYNGEERAKGNILERFSAQQFPDLHSELNLSSLELGDSALYFCASSVGQGLNTEAFFGQGTRLTVV.

The chain joins TRBV3-1 (or the pseudogene TRBV3-2) to TRBJ1-2, with D possibly being TRBD1 (6 bases). Germline V lookup: CDR1 LGHDT, CDR2 YNNKEL (reference sequence). The length of the CDR3 is 13 residues. V was trimmed by 3 bases and J by 5 bases, leaving 10 bases between them. The CDR3 sequence is CASSQGHPYGYTF. The CDR3 DNA is TGTGCCAGCAGCCAGGGACACCCTTATGGCTACACCTTC.

The V and J genes are TRBV9 and TRBJ1-1; D is possibly TRBD1 (6 bases). There are 13 residues in the CDR3. V lost 6 bases and J 5 bases, leaving 14 bases between the germline ends. Per germline, CDR1 SGDLS and CDR2 YYNGEE. The CDR3 DNA is TGTGCCAGCAAAGCGGGGGCATGGACTGAAGCTTTCTTT. Its translation is CASKAGAWTEAFF.

The V gene is TRBV5-1, the J gene TRBJ1-2; the D is unclear. V lost 0 bases to trimming and J lost 3 bases, with 3 bases between them. The CDR3 extends over 12 amino acids. Per germline, CDR1 SGHRS and CDR2 YFSETQ. The CDR3 loop reads CASSLGDYGYTF. CDR3 sequence (DNA): TGCGCCAGCAGCTTGGGAGACTATGGCTACACCTTC. The variable domain in full, with the rest retrieved from reference TRBV5-1 and TRBJ1-2, is KAGVTQTPRYLIKTRGQQVTLSCSPISGHRSVSWYQQTPGQGLQFLFEYFSETQRNKGNFPGRFSGRQFSNSRSEMNVSTLELGDSALYLCASSLGDYGYTFGSGTRLTVV.

The gene calls are TRBV6-5 and TRBJ1-1; D gene ambiguous. This CDR3 spans 14 amino acids. CDR1 MNHEY and CDR2 SVGAGI come from the germline V gene. Trimming took off 1 base at V and 1 base at J, with 7 bases between the two ends. CDR3 DNA: TGTGCCAGCAGTTACTTGGCGGGGAACACTGAAGCTTTCTTT. This translates into CASSYLAGNTEAFF.

This chain uses TRBV7-9 with TRBJ1-3, with D hard to call. Between the trimmed V and J ends, which lost 5 bases and 4 bases, there was a span of 15 bases. The CDR3 loop spans 15 amino acids. Germline CDR1 is SEHNR and CDR2 is FQNEAQ (reference sequence). The DNA for the CDR3 is TGTGCCAGCAGCCCTCCCGGACGGGAGGGAAACACCATATATTTT. It is translated as CASSPPGREGNTIYF.

This chain connects TRBV7-2 to TRBJ2-1; 14 nucleotides line up with TRBD2. Unmatched junction bases numbered 7, after V lost 1 base and J lost 2 bases. Per the germline V gene, CDR1 is SGHTA and CDR2 is FQGNSA. There are 19 residues in the CDR3. CDR3 sequence: CASSLVGTSGRGTYNEQFF. DNA for the CDR3: TGTGCCAGCAGCTTAGTAGGGACTAGCGGGAGAGGAACCTACAATGAGCAGTTCTTC.

This clone was seen only a few times. The chain's CDR3 is CSVEGRLYGYTF. The DNA for the CDR3 is TGCAGCGTTGAAGGGAGACTCTATGGCTACACCTTC. The chain recombines TRBV29-1 with TRBJ1-2; D not resolved. V gave up 1 base and J gave up 4 bases, with 7 bases separating them. The CDR3 has 12 amino acids. The germline gives CDR1 SQVTM, CDR2 ANQGSEA.

The V and J genes are TRBV4-1 and TRBJ1-3, with 8 bases that match TRBD1. CDR1 and CDR2 (germline): MGHRA, YSYEKL. The CDR3 is 19 residues long. V gave up 1 base and J gave up 0 bases; unmatched junction bases: 11. Here the CDR3 DNA reads TGCGCCAGCAGCCAAGTTGGGTGGGGACAGGATCACTCTGGAAACACCATATATTTT. Translating gives CASSQVGWGQDHSGNTIYF.

The chain uses TRBV4-1 and TRBJ2-1, with 7 bases that match TRBD2. There are 12 residues in the CDR3. Trimming at V came to 4 bases and at J to 9 bases, leaving 3 bases not matched to a gene. Germline assignment: CDR1 MGHRA and CDR2 YSYEKL. Here the CDR3 DNA reads TGCGCCAGCAGCCTAGGCGGGGGTGAGCAGTTCTTC. It yields the protein CASSLGGGEQFF.

The rearrangement uses TRBV19 and TRBJ2-3; 10 nucleotides align to TRBD1. This CDR3 region has 16 residues. Germline CDR1 LNHDA, CDR2 SQIVND (reference sequence). V trimming: 6 bases; J trimming: 0 bases; junction bases outside the gene matches: 6. CDR3: CASRPRQGASTDTQYF. CDR3 DNA sequence: TGTGCCAGTAGACCCCGACAGGGGGCGAGCACAGATACGCAGTATTTT.

The genes are TRBV4-1 and TRBJ1-5; D possibly corresponds to TRBD1 (6 bases). Looked up from germline, CDR1 is MGHRA and CDR2 is YSYEKL. V was cut by 2 bases and J by 0 bases, with 17 bases left in between. CDR3 length equals 18 residues. The CDR3 bases are TGCGCCAGCAGCCAAACGACAGGAACCCCTTATAGCAATCAGCCCCAGCATTTT. Protein sequence: CASSQTTGTPYSNQPQHF.

The chain joins TRBV5-1 to TRBJ2-2, with a possible D match to TRBD1 (7 bases). This CDR3 region has 17 residues. CDR1 SGHRS and CDR2 YFSETQ come from the germline V gene. V lost 1 base and J 6 bases, leaving 19 bases between the germline ends. In DNA form, the CDR3 reads TGCGCCAGCAGCTTGTTTTTCGGTGGCAGGGGGGCCGGGGAGCTGTTTTTT. Protein: CASSLFFGGRGAGELFF.

The chain uses TRBV7-8 and TRBJ1-1; D may be TRBD1 (5 bases). Germline V gives CDR1 SGHVS, CDR2 FQNEAQ. Trimming left V 2 bases short and J 2 bases short, with 15 bases between. The CDR3 is made up of 16 amino acids. The CDR3 protein is CASSLMGLRVNTEAFF. CDR3 nucleotides: TGTGCCAGCAGCTTAATGGGTCTCAGGGTAAACACTGAAGCTTTCTTT.

Points on this clone: One junction end does not reproduce the germline sequence, and a read error may be involved. The chain is built from TRBV5-1 and TRBJ1-5; maybe TRBD1 (5 bases). There are 14 residues in the CDR3. Germline CDR1 SGHRS, CDR2 YFSETQ. The DNA of the CDR3 is TGCGCCAGCAGCTTGGCAGGGCTGCAATCAGCCCCAGCATTT. Its protein product is CASSLAGLQSAPAF.

The rearrangement links TRBV10-1 to TRBJ1-3; D is unclear. V dropped 3 bases and J dropped 0 bases, with 18 bases sitting between them. CDR1 WNHNN and CDR2 SYGVQD come from the germline V gene (reference sequence). The CDR3 is made up of 18 amino acids. CDR3 residues: CASSDTFDTLSSGNTIYF. In nucleotides, the CDR3 is TGCGCCAGCAGTGACACCTTCGACACCCTGAGCTCTGGAAACACCATATATTTT.

The chain carries TRBV10-2 and TRBJ1-3; possibly TRBD1 for D (5 bases). The V end lost 6 bases, the J end lost 0 bases, and 15 bases lay between the germline ends. Germline CDR1 is WSHSY and CDR2 is SAAADI. CDR3 length equals 16 residues. The CDR3 bases are TGCGCCAGCAGCGAACCCCAGGGTTTCTCTGGAAACACCATATATTTT. Translating gives CASSEPQGFSGNTIYF.

The chain employs TRBV28 and TRBJ2-7; 11 bases match TRBD1. V was pared by 6 bases and J by 4 bases, with 8 bases of the junction left unmatched. Germline V gene data show CDR1 as MDHEN and CDR2 as SYDVKM. The CDR3 sequence is 15 residues long. Here the CDR3 reads CASRPGQGVQYEQYF. CDR3 sequence (DNA): TGTGCCAGCAGGCCGGGACAGGGGGTCCAGTACGAGCAGTACTTC.

The rearrangement uses TRBV9 and TRBJ2-7; D is undetermined. Per the germline V gene, CDR1 is SGDLS and CDR2 is YYNGEE. V was cut by 0 bases and J by 2 bases, with 12 bases left in between. This CDR3 contains 15 residues. CDR3 amino acids: CASSVADEAAYEQYF. The CDR3, as DNA: TGTGCCAGCAGCGTAGCCGACGAGGCCGCCTACGAGCAGTACTTC.